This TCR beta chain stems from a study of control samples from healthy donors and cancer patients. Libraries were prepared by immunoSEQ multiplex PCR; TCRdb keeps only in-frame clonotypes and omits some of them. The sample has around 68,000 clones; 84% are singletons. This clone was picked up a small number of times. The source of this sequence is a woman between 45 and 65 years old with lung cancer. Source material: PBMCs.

The CDR3 DNA reads as TGTGCCAGCAGCTTAGAGGCAGCCAACTATGGCTACACCTTC. Translation gives CASSLEAANYGYTF. The V and J genes are TRBV7-9 and TRBJ1-2; D is unresolved. V was clipped by 1 base and J by 2 bases, with 8 bases between them. This CDR3 spans 14 amino acids. Per the germline V gene, CDR1 is SEHNR and CDR2 is FQNEAQ (reference sequence).